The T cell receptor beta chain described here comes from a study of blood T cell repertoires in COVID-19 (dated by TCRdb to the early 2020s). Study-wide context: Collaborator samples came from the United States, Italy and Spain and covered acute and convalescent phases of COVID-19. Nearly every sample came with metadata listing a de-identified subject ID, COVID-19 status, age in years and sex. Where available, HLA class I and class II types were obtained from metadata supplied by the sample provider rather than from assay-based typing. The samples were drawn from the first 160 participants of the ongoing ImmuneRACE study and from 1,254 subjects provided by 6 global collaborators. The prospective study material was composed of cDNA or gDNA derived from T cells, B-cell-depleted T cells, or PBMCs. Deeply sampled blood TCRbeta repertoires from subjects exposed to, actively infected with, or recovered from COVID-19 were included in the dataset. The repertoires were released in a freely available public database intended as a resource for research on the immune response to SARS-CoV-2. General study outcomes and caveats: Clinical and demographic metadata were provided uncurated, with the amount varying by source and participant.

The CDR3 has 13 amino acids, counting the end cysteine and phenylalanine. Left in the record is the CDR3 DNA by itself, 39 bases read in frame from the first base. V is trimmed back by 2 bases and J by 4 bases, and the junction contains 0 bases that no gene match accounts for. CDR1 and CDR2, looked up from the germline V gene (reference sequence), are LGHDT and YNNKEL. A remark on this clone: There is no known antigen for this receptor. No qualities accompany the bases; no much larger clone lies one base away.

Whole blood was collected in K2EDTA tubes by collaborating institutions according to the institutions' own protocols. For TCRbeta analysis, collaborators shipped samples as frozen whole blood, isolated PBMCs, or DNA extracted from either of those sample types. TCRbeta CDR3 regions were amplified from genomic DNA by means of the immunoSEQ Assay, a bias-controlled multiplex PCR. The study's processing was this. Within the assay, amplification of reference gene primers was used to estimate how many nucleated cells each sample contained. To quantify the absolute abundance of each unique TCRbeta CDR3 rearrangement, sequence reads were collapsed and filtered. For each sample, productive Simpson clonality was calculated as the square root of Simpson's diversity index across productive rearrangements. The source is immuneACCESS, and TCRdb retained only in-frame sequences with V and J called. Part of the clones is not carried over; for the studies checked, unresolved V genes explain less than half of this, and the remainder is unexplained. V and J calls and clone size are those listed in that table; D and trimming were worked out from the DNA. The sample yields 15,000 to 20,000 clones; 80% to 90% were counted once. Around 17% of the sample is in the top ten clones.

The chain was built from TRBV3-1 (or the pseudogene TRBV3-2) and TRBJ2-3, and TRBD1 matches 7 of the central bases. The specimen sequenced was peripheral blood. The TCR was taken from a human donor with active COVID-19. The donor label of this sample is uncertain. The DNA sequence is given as TGTGCCAGCAGCCAACAGGGGGCAGATACGCAGTATTTT. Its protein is CASSQQGADTQYF.